This entry describes one T cell receptor beta chain. The assay was immunoSEQ multiplex PCR, and TCRdb's table has in-frame clones only and misses some. The repertoire consists of about 120,000 clones, with around nine tenths occurring once and the leading ten covering roughly 2.7%. Trimming pared 5 bases from V and 0 bases from J, leaving 19 bases between. The CDR3 length is 17 residues. Per germline, CDR1 LNHDA and CDR2 SQIVND (reference sequence). These data originate in a study of control samples from healthy donors and cancer patients. The specimen sequenced was blood. This sequence joins TRBV19 and TRBJ1-2; no clear D gene. The sequence derives from a man aged 35 to 55 in good health. CDR3: CASSFLPPVLSNYGYTF. CDR3 coding DNA: TGTGCCAGTAGTTTCCTCCCGCCAGTCCTATCTAACTATGGCTACACCTTC.